This is a list of T cell receptor beta chains from one sample in a study of blood T cell repertoires in COVID-19. Clones were read by immunoSEQ multiplex PCR, and TCRdb kept only the in-frame ones, dropping some. The table shows more than 85,000 clones, with roughly 89% occurring only once. The sample consisted of peripheral blood. The receptors stem from a man between 65 and 85 years old with acute or convalescent COVID-19. The conserved cysteine and the conserved F or W are not part of the CDR3 here. The order of the fields is V gene, J gene, CDR3 protein.

V gene: TRBV4-1
J gene: TRBJ2-6
CDR3 protein: ASNDRPGSGANVLT

V gene: TRBV6-6
J gene: TRBJ1-5
CDR3 protein: ASSGGNSNQPQH

V gene: TRBV10-2
J gene: TRBJ1-3
CDR3 protein: ASWGRENTIY

V gene: TRBV7-9
J gene: TRBJ2-2
CDR3 protein: ASSPDLAGPNTGELF

V gene: TRBV28
J gene: TRBJ1-5
CDR3 protein: ASSPSRDRGNQPQH

V gene: TRBV14
J gene: TRBJ2-5
CDR3 protein: ASSPGTTQETQY

V gene: TRBV4-1
J gene: TRBJ2-7
CDR3 protein: ASSQGVRSYEQY

V gene: TRBV6-5
J gene: TRBJ2-2
CDR3 protein: ASSSTGVTGELF

V gene: TRBV19
J gene: TRBJ2-1
CDR3 protein: AFKGWDTGSNEQF

V gene: TRBV2
J gene: TRBJ1-6
CDR3 protein: ASMPGESSPLH

V gene: TRBV5-1
J gene: TRBJ1-2
CDR3 protein: ASSLGTGGLGYT